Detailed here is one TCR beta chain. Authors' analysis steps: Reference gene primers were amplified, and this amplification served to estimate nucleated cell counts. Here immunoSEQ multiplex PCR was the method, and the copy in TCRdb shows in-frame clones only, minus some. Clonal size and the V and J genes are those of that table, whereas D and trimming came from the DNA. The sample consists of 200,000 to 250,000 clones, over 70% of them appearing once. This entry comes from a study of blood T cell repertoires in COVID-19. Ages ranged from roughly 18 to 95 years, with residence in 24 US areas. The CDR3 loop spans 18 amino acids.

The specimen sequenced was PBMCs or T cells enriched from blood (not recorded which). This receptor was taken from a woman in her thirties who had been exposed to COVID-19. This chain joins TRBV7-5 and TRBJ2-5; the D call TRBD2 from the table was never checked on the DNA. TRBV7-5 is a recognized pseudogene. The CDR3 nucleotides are TGTGCCAGAAGCTTAATTCCACTGACGGGAGGCTATCAAGAGACCCAGTACTTC. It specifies CARSLIPLTGGYQETQYF.